Listed below are T cell receptor beta chains from one sample, sequenced in a study of cytomegalovirus exposure and HLA in healthy donors. The method was immunoSEQ multiplex PCR; TCRdb's version includes in-frame clones alone and lacks a portion of them. This table has roughly 120,000 clones, 76% appearing once. The specimen sequenced was PBMCs. The receptors here all came from a man aged 45 to 65 in good health and CMV-seronegative. Both conserved end residues are part of each CDR3. D genes are given only for firm matches. Clone size is not always given. Where it is, it says once, few, many or a class for expanded clones.

TRBV18	NA	NA	TRBJ2-1	TGTGCCAGCTCACCCTCCGACGGGGAGCAGTTCTTC	CASSPSDGEQFF
TRBV5-1	NA	NA	TRBJ2-3	TGCGCCAGCAGCGTACTACAGGATAGCACAGATACGCAGTATTTT	CASSVLQDSTDTQYF
TRBV5-6	NA	NA	TRBJ1-2	TGTGCCAGCAGCTGGACAGAGTCGCGCGGCTACACCTTC	CASSWTESRGYTF
TRBV5-1	TRBD2	NA	TRBJ2-5	TGCGCCAGCAGCTTAGTCGGGGGGCAAGAGACCCAGTACTTC	CASSLVGGQETQYF
TRBV5-1	NA	few	TRBJ1-1	TGCGCCAGCAGCTTACAGCCTGAGAGCACTGAAGCTTTCTTT	CASSLQPESTEAFF
TRBV2	NA	few	TRBJ2-1	TGTGCCAGCACCAAGACAGGTAACAATGAGCAGTTCTTC	CASTKTGNNEQFF
TRBV6-1	TRBD1	NA	TRBJ1-2	TGTGCCAGCAGTAATCGGGACAGGGTTTATGGCTACACCTTC	CASSNRDRVYGYTF
TRBV6-1	TRBD1	NA	TRBJ2-5	TGTGCCAGCACTCGGGACAGTCAAGAGACCCAGTACTTC	CASTRDSQETQYF
TRBV5-1	TRBD1	once	TRBJ1-1	TGCGCCAGCAGCAGGACAGGGGCGGCAAACACTGAAGCTTTCTTT	CASSRTGAANTEAFF
TRBV29-1	NA	NA	TRBJ1-4	TGCAGCGCCCGGGGGAGGGAGGATGAAAAACTGTTTTTT	CSARGREDEKLFF
TRBV9	TRBD1	NA	TRBJ2-3	TGTGCCAGCAGCGTCCTCGACAACAGGGGGGCGATCACAGATACGCAGTATTTT	CASSVLDNRGAITDTQYF
TRBV15	NA	NA	TRBJ2-3	TGTGCCACCAGCGTTCAAACAGATACGCAGTATTTT	CATSVQTDTQYF
TRBV25-1	TRBD1	NA	TRBJ1-2	TGTGCCAGCAGGAGGACAGGCGGCTATGGCTACACCTTC	CASRRTGGYGYTF
TRBV4-1	TRBD2	NA	TRBJ2-5	TGCGCCAGCAGCCGAACACCGGGACTAGGCCAAGAGACCCAGTACTTC	CASSRTPGLGQETQYF
TRBV19	NA	NA	TRBJ1-1	TGTGCCAGTAGTATAGATCGGTCCGAGAGGGCTGAAGCTTTCTTT	CASSIDRSERAEAFF
TRBV5-1	TRBD2	NA	TRBJ2-2	TGCGCCAGCAGCTTAAATAGCGGGGCGGCTCTCGGGGAGCTGTTTTTT	CASSLNSGAALGELFF
TRBV6-5	NA	few	TRBJ1-1	TGTGCCAGCAGTTACTCGACGGGGATAGCTGAAGCTTTCTTT	CASSYSTGIAEAFF
TRBV14	NA	NA	TRBJ2-1	TGTGCCAGCAGCCAAATGCAGGGCAATGAGCAGTTCTTC	CASSQMQGNEQFF
TRBV19	NA	NA	TRBJ1-2	TGTGCCAGTAGTATGGGCAGAAGATATGGCTACACCTTC	CASSMGRRYGYTF
TRBV10-3	NA	NA	TRBJ2-4	TGTGCCATCAGTGCTCGCGGGCTAGCTGGAAACATTCAGTACTTC	CAISARGLAGNIQYF
TRBV10-3	TRBD2	NA	TRBJ2-3	TGTGCCATCAGTGAATATAGGACTAGCGGGGGGGCTGGCACAGATACGCAGTATTTT	CAISEYRTSGGAGTDTQYF
TRBV18	NA	NA	TRBJ2-6	TGTGCCAGCTCACCGGGCGAGAATTTAGTCCTGACTTTC	CASSPGENLVLTF
TRBV11-2	NA	once	TRBJ2-2	TGTGCCAGCAGCTTAGGTCGGGGAGGGAACACCGGGGAGCTGTTTTTT	CASSLGRGGNTGELFF
TRBV5-4	NA	NA	TRBJ2-6	TGTGCCAGCAGCGGCGGAGGGGCTGGGGCCAACGTCCTGACTTTC	CASSGGGAGANVLTF
TRBV9	NA	few	TRBJ2-2	TGTGCCAGCAGCGTCATCCCGGCGGGGGCCAACACCGGGGAGCTGTTTTTT	CASSVIPAGANTGELFF
TRBV5-4	TRBD2	NA	TRBJ2-7	TGTGCCAGCAGTCGACTAGCGGACAGCTCCTACGAGCAGTACTTC	CASSRLADSSYEQYF
TRBV2	NA	NA	TRBJ1-5	TGTGCCAGCAGTCCACAGTATAGCAATCAGCCCCAGCATTTT	CASSPQYSNQPQHF
TRBV6-5	TRBD2	NA	TRBJ2-1	TGTGCCAGCAGTTCTCTCCTAGCGGGGGTTGGGAATGAGCAGTTCTTC	CASSSLLAGVGNEQFF
TRBV19	NA	NA	TRBJ2-2	TGTGCCAGTGCGAATGGAGAGTACACCGGGGAGCTGTTTTTT	CASANGEYTGELFF
TRBV5-1	TRBD1	NA	TRBJ1-3	TGCGCCAGCAGCTTGGGGACAGGATCTGGAAACACCATATATTTT	CASSLGTGSGNTIYF
TRBV2	TRBD1	few	TRBJ1-2	TGTGCCAGCAGTGTACAGGGGGTACCCTATGGCTACACCTTC	CASSVQGVPYGYTF
TRBV7-2	NA	NA	TRBJ2-7	TGTGCCAGCAGCTTAGTTGTCGCGTACGAGCAGTACTTC	CASSLVVAYEQYF
TRBV6-5	TRBD1	few	TRBJ1-2	TGTGCCAGCAGATGGACAGGGGAGAACTATGGCTACACCTTC	CASRWTGENYGYTF
TRBV5-1	NA	NA	TRBJ1-2	TGCGCCAGCAGCTTGGGCCCTTTTCGGGATGGCTACACCTTC	CASSLGPFRDGYTF
TRBV6-1	TRBD1	NA	TRBJ1-2	TGTGCCAGCAGTGATCAAGGGACAGTTCTCTTC	CASSDQGTVLF
TRBV18	NA	NA	TRBJ1-1	TGTGCCAGCTCAGGGGGGACGAACACTGAAGCTTTCTTT	CASSGGTNTEAFF
TRBV18	NA	NA	TRBJ1-1	TGTGCCACCTCCGACAGTTTTAACACTGAAGCTTTCTTT	CATSDSFNTEAFF
TRBV7-9	NA	once	TRBJ1-1	TGTTCCAGCAGCTTAGGGGTGACAGCAGCTTTCTTT	CSSSLGVTAAFF
TRBV4-1	NA	NA	TRBJ1-6	TGCGCCAGCAGCCGGACCACAGGGCTCAATTCACCCCTCCACTTT	CASSRTTGLNSPLHF
TRBV29-1	NA	NA	TRBJ1-5	TGCAGCGTTTACGTGGGAGGCAATCAGCCCCAGCATTTT	CSVYVGGNQPQHF